One sample yielded the 5 T cell receptor beta chains listed below, sequenced in a study of long-term antiretroviral therapy in people with HIV. At the survey level, the v3.0 immunoSEQ assay was run. This table comes from immunoSEQ multiplex PCR, and its TCRdb copy is limited to in-frame clones, with some not included. The sample has 19,000 or so clones, approximately 85% seen once. The specimen was unsorted PBMCs, collected at the start of antiretroviral therapy. The receptors were sampled from a man younger than 45 with HIV.

A word on this clone: The junction differs from germline at one of its ends, possibly a read error. The V and J genes are TRBV2 and TRBJ1-1; no definite D call. Germline loops: CDR1 SNHLY, CDR2 FYNNEI. The CDR3 is made up of 13 amino acids. The CDR3 nucleotides read TGTGCCAGCAGGGAAGACTTGAACACTGAAGCTTTCTTT. Amino acids: CASREDLNTEAFF. The full variable domain, rest sourced from reference TRBV2 and TRBJ1-1, is EPEVTQTPSHQVTQMGQEVILRCVPISNHLYFYWYRQILGQKVEFLVSFYNNEISEKSEIFDDQFSVERPDGSNFTLKIRSTKLEDSAMYFCASREDLNTEAFFGQGTRLTVV.

The chain couples TRBV7-9 to TRBJ1-2, with D unresolved. The germline CDR1 and CDR2 sequences are SEHNR and FQNEAQ (reference sequence). Trimming removed 5 bases from V and 7 bases from J, with 14 bases in between. The CDR3 loop spans 13 amino acids. This CDR3 is CASSPDMMGGYTF. The CDR3 nucleotides are TGTGCCAGCAGCCCCGATATGATGGGTGGCTACACCTTC.

The chain joins TRBV18 to TRBJ2-1, with 10 bases identical to TRBD1. Trimming took 4 bases from V and 9 from J; bases not matched to a gene: 3. Germline-derived CDR1 and CDR2 are KGHSH and LQKENI. The CDR3 extends over 13 amino acids. In nucleotides, the CDR3 is TGTGCCAGCTCACTAGGACAGGGGGTTGAGCAGTTCTTC. Translating it yields CASSLGQGVEQFF.

CDR3 DNA sequence: TGTGCCAGCGGAGTCGTACAGGGACTCACTGAAGCTTTCTTT. Translated: CASGVVQGLTEAFF. The rearrangement uses TRBV28 and TRBJ1-1; possibly TRBD1 for D (6 bases). The germline CDR1 and CDR2 sequences are MDHEN and SYDVKM. V was cut by 8 bases and J by 4 bases, with 17 bases left in between. The CDR3 is 14 residues long.

This clone appeared once. This chain uses TRBV19 with TRBJ2-2, with 9 positions matching TRBD2. V dropped 2 bases and J dropped 0; count of bases not matched to a gene: 7. Germline values: CDR1 LNHDA, CDR2 SQIVND (reference sequence). This CDR3 spans 18 amino acids. The CDR3 DNA reads as TGTGCCAGTAGTATATCAGGACTAGCGCGGCCGAACACCGGGGAGCTGTTTTTT. It translates to CASSISGLARPNTGELFF.